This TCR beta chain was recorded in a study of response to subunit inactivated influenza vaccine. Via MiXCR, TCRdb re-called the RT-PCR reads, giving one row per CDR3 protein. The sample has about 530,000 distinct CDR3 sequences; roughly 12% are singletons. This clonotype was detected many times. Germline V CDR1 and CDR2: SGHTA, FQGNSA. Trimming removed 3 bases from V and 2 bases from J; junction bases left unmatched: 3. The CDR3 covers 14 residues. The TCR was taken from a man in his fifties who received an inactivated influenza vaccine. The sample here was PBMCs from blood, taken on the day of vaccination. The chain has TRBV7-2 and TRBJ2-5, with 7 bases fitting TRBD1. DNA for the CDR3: TGTGCCAGCAGCTTGAACAGGGGACAAGAGACCCAGTACTTC. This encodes CASSLNRGQETQYF.